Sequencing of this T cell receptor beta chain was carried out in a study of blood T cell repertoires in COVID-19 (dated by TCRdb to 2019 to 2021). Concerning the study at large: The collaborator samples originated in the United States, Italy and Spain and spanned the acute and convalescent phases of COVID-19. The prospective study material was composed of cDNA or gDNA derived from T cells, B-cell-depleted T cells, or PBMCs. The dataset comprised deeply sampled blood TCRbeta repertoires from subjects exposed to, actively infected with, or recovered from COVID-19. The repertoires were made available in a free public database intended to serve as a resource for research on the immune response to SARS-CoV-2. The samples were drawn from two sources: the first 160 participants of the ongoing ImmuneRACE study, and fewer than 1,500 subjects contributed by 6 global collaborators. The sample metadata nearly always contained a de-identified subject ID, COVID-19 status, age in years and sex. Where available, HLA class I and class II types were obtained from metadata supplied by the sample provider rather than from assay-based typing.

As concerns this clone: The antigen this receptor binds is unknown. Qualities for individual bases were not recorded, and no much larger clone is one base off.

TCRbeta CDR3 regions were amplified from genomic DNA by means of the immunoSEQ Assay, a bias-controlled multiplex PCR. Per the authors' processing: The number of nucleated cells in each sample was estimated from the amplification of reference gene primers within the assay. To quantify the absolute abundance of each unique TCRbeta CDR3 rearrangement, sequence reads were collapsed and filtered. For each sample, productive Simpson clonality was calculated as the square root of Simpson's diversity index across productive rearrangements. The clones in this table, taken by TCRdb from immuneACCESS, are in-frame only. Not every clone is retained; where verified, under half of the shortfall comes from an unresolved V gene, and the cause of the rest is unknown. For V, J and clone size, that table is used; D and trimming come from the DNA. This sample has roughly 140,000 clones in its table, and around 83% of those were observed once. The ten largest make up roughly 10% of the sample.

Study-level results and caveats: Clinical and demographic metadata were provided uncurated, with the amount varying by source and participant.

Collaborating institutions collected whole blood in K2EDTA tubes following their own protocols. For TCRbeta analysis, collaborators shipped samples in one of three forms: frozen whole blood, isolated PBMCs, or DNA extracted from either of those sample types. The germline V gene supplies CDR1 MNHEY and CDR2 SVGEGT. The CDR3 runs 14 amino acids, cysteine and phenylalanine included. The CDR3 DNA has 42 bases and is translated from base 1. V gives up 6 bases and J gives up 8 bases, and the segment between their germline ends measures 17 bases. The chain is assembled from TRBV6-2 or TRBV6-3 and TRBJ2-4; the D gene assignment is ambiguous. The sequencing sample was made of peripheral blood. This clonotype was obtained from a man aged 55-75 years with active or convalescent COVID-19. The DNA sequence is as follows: TGTGCCAGCAGCTGGAGCGTAAATAGAGACATTCAGTACTTC. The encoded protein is CASSWSVNRDIQYF.